The 9 T cell receptor beta chains given below trace back to one sample, sequenced in a study of blood T cell repertoires in COVID-19. Measured with immunoSEQ multiplex PCR; TCRdb has only the in-frame clones, and not every one. The data contain more than 80,000 clones, roughly 82% of them seen just once; the ten biggest clones take up around 19%. The sequenced sample consisted of peripheral blood. The receptors shown here come from a woman of 80 years or more with active or convalescent COVID-19.

This clone was seen just once. The chain couples TRBV7-2 to TRBJ2-2, with a tentative D call TRBD1 (6 bases). CDR3 length: 14 residues. V was clipped by 6 bases and J by 7 bases, with 15 bases between them. Germline V gene sequence: CDR1 SGHTA, CDR2 FQGNSA. CDR3 sequence reads: CASSPRQVHGELFF. The DNA of the CDR3 is TGTGCCAGCAGTCCTCGACAGGTACACGGGGAGCTGTTTTTT.

This sequence joins TRBV6-5 and TRBJ1-1; TRBD1 is a possible D gene (5 bases). The V end was cut by 8 bases, the J end by 0 bases, with 13 bases between. The length of the CDR3 is 14 residues. Germline V lookup: CDR1 MNHEY, CDR2 SVGAGI. CDR3 sequence: CASEEQGMNTEAFF. CDR3 nucleotides: TGTGCCAGCGAAGAGCAGGGAATGAACACTGAAGCTTTCTTT.

The genes are TRBV7-2 and TRBJ1-5; the D gene is possibly TRBD1 (5 bases). Trimming shortened V by 0 bases and J by 2 bases, and 5 bases separated the two germline ends. CDR3 length: 14 amino acids. From germline, CDR1 is SGHTA and CDR2 FQGNSA. CDR3 amino acids: CASSLAGGNQPQHF. For the CDR3, the DNA is TGTGCCAGCAGCTTAGCAGGGGGCAATCAGCCCCAGCATTTT. Full variable domain (remainder filled in from reference TRBV7-2 and TRBJ1-5): GAGVSQSPSNKVTEKGKDVELRCDPISGHTALYWYRQSLGQGLEFLIYFQGNSAPDKSGLPSDRFSAERTGGSVSTLTIQRTQQEDSAVYLCASSLAGGNQPQHFGDGTRLSIL.

This clone showed up just a few times. CDR3 in DNA: TGTGCCATCAGTGAATCGCCAGAAAAGGAAAAACTGTTTTTT. Translated, it gives CAISESPEKEKLFF. The rearrangement uses TRBV10-3 and TRBJ1-4; D unresolved. Per the germline V gene, CDR1 is ENHRY and CDR2 is SYGVKD. Trimming pared 3 bases from V and 8 bases from J, leaving 13 bases between. The CDR3 is made up of 14 amino acids.

The rearrangement links TRBV7-6 to TRBJ2-1, with 13 bases lining up with TRBD2. V was clipped by 2 bases and J by 7 bases; unmatched bases: 5. Germline V CDR1 and CDR2: SGHVS, FNYEAQ. The CDR3 loop spans 16 amino acids. CDR3 in DNA: TGTGCCAGCAGCTTAACTAGCGGGGGGGCCGTAAATGAGCAGTTCTTC. The encoded protein is CASSLTSGGAVNEQFF. Complete variable domain (other parts from reference TRBV7-6 and TRBJ2-1): GAGVSQSPRYKVTKRGQDVALRCDPISGHVSLYWYRQALGQGPEFLTYFNYEAQQDKSGLPNDRFSAERPEGSISTLTIQRTEQRDSAMYRCASSLTSGGAVNEQFFGPGTRLTVL.

The chain has TRBV7-2 and TRBJ2-5; maybe TRBD1 (5 bases). Germline V lookup: CDR1 SGHTA, CDR2 FQGNSA. This CDR3 is built from 13 residues. The V end lost 6 bases, the J end lost 5 bases, and 13 bases lay between the germline ends. CDR3 loop: CASRAVGAETQYF. For the CDR3, the DNA is TGTGCCAGCAGGGCCGTTGGGGCTGAGACCCAGTACTTC. Filled out from reference TRBV7-2 and TRBJ2-5, the complete variable domain reads GAGVSQSPSNKVTEKGKDVELRCDPISGHTALYWYRQSLGQGLEFLIYFQGNSAPDKSGLPSDRFSAERTGGSVSTLTIQRTQQEDSAVYLCASRAVGAETQYFGPGTRLLVL.

The CDR3 region has the DNA TGTGCCAGCAGTGACCACATCGACAGGGATGAGCCCCAGCATTTT. Encoded protein: CASSDHIDRDEPQHF. V usage is TRBV6-4 and J usage is TRBJ1-5, with 7 positions matching TRBD1. V shed 2 bases, J shed 8 bases, and the junction held 9 bases outside the gene matches. Germline-derived CDR1 and CDR2 are MRHNA and SNTAGT. This CDR3 contains 15 residues.

The rearrangement uses TRBV4-3 and TRBJ2-3; no firm D call. This CDR3 region has 14 residues. The ends were cut back, 0 bases at V and 6 bases at J, with 10 bases in the middle. Germline loops: CDR1 LGHNA, CDR2 YSLEER. CDR3 coding DNA: TGCGCCAGCAGCCAAGATTTTTACGGGGATACGCAGTATTTT. This sequence encodes CASSQDFYGDTQYF.

V usage is TRBV27 and J usage is TRBJ2-5; 12 bases agree with TRBD2. The CDR3 sequence is 15 residues long. Losses at the gene ends were 2 bases for V and 5 bases for J; bases not matched to a gene: 3. The germline V gene has CDR1 MNHEY and CDR2 SMNVEV (reference sequence). The CDR3: CASSLGLAGWETQYF. The CDR3 DNA sequence: TGTGCCAGCAGTTTAGGACTAGCGGGGTGGGAGACCCAGTACTTC.